This TCR beta chain was profiled in a study of blood T cells in healthy people across ages. This clonotype came up many times. Its cognate antigen is unknown. Alongside a J-beta primer mix, a sample-barcoded 5' primer served in a second PCR lasting about 6 to 12 cycles. TCRdb ran MiXCR on the 5' RACE reads and lists one entry per CDR3 protein. The sample lists some 1.7 million distinct CDR3 sequences; under 30% were seen once. Whole-study results and caveats: Diversity estimates drawn from one million T cells were deemed underestimates. Diversity of TCR beta correlated strongly with naive T cell percentage.

Isolation recovered at least 6 million PBMCs from every sample. The CDR3 extends over 15 amino acids. Trimming took 6 bases from V and 2 from J; bases not matched to a gene: 3. The clonotype was recovered from a woman in her thirties in good health. The J gene is TRBJ2-5, the V gene TRBV12-3 or TRBV12-4; 13 nucleotides match TRBD2. The source material was blood. CDR3 sequence (DNA): TGTGCCAGCAGATCGACTAGCGGGGGGCAAGAGACCCAGTACTTC. This translates into CASRSTSGGQETQYF.